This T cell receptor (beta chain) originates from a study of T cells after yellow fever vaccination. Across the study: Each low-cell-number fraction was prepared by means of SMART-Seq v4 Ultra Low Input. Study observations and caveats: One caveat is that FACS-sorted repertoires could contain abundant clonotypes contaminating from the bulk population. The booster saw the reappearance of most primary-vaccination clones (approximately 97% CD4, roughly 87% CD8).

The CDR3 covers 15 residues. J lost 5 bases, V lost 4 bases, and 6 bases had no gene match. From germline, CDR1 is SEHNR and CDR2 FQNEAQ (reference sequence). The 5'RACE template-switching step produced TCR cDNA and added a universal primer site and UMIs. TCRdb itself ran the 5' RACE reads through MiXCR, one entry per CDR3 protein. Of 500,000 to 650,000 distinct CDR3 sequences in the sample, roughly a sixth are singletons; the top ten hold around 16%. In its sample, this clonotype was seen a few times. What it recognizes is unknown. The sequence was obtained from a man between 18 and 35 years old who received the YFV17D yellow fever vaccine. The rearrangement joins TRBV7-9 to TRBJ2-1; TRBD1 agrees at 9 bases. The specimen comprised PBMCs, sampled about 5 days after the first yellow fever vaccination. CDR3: CASSSTGTGNNEQFF. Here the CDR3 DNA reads TGTGCCAGCAGCTCCACCGGGACAGGGAACAATGAGCAGTTCTTC.